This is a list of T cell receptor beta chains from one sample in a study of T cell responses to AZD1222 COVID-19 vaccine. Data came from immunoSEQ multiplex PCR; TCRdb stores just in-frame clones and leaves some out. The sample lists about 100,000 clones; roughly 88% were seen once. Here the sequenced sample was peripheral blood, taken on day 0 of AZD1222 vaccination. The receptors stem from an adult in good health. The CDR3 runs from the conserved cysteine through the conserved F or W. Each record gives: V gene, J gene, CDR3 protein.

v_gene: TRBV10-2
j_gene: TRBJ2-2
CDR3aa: CASSDRATGELFF

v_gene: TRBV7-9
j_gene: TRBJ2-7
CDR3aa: CASSKAYEQYF

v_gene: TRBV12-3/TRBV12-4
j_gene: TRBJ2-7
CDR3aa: CASSYPYGGEQYF

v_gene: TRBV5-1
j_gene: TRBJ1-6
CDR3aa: CASSAGQGVYNSPLHF

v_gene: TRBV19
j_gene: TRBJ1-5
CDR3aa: CASSMAGSNQPQHF

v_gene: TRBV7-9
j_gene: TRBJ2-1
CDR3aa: CASSLRTQVGRPNEQFF

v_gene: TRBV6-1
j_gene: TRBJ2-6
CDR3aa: CASSVRGRPGSGANVLTF

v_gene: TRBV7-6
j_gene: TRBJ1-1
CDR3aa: CASSKGTAVLMNTEAFF

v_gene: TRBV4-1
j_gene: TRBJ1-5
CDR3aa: CASSQTTTRGPNGNQPQHF

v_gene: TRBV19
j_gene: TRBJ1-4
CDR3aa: CASRPQAAMDEKLFF

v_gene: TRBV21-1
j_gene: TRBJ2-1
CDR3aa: CASTKSPFSGISSYNEQFF

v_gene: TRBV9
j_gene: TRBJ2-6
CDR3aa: CASSPRQGKTSGANVLTF

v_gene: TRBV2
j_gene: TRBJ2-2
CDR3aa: CAGRGSSVTGELFF

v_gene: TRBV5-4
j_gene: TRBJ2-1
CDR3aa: CASSLLVLAGVLNEQFF

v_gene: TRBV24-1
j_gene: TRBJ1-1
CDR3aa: CATSDTGLNTEAFF

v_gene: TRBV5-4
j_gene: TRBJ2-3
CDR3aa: CASSPGLAGATDTQYF

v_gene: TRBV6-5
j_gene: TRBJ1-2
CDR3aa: CASSYSTGTPNYGYTF

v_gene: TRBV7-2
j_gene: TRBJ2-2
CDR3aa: CASSHRARGELFF

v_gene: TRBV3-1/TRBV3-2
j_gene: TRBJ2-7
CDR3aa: CASSRGQRYEQYF

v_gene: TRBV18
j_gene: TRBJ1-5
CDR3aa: CASSRSREGQPQHF

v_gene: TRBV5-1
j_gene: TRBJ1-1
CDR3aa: CASSLIGTDTEAFF

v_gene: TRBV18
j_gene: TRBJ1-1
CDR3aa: CASSTTGFDTEAFF

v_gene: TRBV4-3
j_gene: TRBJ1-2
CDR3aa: CASSQDRYYGYTF

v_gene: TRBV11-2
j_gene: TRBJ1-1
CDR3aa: CASSLRGPSNTEAFF

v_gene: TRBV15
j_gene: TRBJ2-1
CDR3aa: CATSKLAGGAYNEQFF

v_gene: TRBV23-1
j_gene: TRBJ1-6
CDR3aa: CASSHHEGQPYNSPLHF

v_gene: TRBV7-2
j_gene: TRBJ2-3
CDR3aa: CASSFSGADTQYF

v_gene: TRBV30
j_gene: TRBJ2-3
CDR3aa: CAWSVGAGRTDTQYF

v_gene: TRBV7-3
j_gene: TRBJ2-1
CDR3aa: CASSPHSRGEQFF

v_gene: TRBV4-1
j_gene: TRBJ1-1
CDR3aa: CASRLRDRPRDTEAFF

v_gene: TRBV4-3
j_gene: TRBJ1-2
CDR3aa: CASSQGSSNYGYTF

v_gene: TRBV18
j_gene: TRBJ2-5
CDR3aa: CASSLSGSRQETQYF

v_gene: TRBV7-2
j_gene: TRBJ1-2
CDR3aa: CASSFRVLSQGDGYTF

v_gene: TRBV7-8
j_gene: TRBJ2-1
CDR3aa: CASSLGSNEQFF

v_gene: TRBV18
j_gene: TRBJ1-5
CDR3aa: CASSPRGDQPQHF

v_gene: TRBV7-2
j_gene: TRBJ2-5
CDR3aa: CASRASVQETQYF

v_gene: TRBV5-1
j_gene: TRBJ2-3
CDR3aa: CASSFNPTDTQYF

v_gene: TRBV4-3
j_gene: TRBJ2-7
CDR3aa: CASSQGGQPYEQYF

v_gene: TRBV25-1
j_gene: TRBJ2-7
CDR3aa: CASSELRFELSSSYEQYF

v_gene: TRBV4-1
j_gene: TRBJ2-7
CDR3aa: CASSQVPSGSYEQYF

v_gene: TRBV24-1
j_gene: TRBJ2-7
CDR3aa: CATAGTGSYEQYF

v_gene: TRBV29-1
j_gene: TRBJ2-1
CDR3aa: CSVGRQTYNEQFF

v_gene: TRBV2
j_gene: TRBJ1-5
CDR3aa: CASSYGTDSNQPQHF

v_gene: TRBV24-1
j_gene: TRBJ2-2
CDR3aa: CATSDAGGPNTGELFF

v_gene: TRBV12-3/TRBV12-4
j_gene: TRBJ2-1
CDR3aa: CASRAGSYNEQFF

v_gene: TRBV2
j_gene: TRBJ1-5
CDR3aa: CASRPGQGRGNQPQHF

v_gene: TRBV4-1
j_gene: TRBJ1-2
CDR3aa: CASSQDRRQSRAGRDYGYTF

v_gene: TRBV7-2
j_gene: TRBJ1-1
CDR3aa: CASSPHSGFAEHGAFF

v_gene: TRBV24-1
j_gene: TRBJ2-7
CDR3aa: CATSDDTYSYEQYF

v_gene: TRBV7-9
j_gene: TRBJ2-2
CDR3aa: CASSQGQGVATGELFF

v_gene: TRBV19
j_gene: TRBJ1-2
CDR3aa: CATTQGTEGGYGYTF

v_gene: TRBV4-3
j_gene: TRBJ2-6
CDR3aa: CASSQDEGAGANVLTF

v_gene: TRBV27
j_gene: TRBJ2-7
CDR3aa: CATSRGAHYEQYF

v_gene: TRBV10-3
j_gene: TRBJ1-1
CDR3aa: CAISRQGPNTEAFF

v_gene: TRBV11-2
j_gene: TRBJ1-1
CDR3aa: CASSDYAGGASEAFF

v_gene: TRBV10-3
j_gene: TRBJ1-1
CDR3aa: CAISELPTPGAFF

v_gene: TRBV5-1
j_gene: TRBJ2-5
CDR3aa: CASSFPGPETQYF

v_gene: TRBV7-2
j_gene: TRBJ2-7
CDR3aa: CASSIRGSSKHF

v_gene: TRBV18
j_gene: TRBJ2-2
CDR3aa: CASSPGSRGTGELFF